These T cell receptor beta chains were read from a single sample in a study of T cell responses to AZD1222 COVID-19 vaccine. Only in-frame clones appear in the TCRdb table, and some are missing; sequencing was by immunoSEQ multiplex PCR. The sample lists approximately 150,000 clones; about 90% were seen once. The sequencing here drew on peripheral blood, taken 28 days after the second dose of the MenACWY control vaccine. These receptors all stem from an adult who received the MenACWY meningococcal vaccine as a control. The CDR3 runs from the conserved cysteine through the conserved F or W. The D gene is left open where the match is weak. The size of a clone is reported for some rows only, either as once, few or many, or as a class for expanded clones.

v_call	cdr3_length	clone_size	d_call	j_call	cdr3_nt	cdr3_aa
TRBV6-2/TRBV6-3	16	NA	NA	TRBJ2-5	TGTGCCAGCAGTTACCCCCCCGCGTATGGAAGAGAGACCCAGTACTTC	CASSYPPAYGRETQYF
TRBV7-2	14	NA	NA	TRBJ2-7	TGTGCCAGCAGCTTAGGACTGGGCTCCTACGAGCAGTACTTC	CASSLGLGSYEQYF
TRBV4-3	14	NA	NA	TRBJ2-3	TGCGCCAGCAGCCAAGATCGTAACACAGATACGCAGTATTTT	CASSQDRNTDTQYF
TRBV5-4	12	NA	NA	TRBJ1-2	TGTGCCAGCAGCTCGGATGACTATGGCTACACCTTC	CASSSDDYGYTF
TRBV12-3/TRBV12-4	13	once	NA	TRBJ1-3	TGTGCCAGCAGCTTACAATTCGCAAACACCATATATTTT	CASSLQFANTIYF
TRBV12-3/TRBV12-4	11	NA	NA	TRBJ2-4	TGTGCCAGCAGTTCCGGTTATATTCAGTACTTC	CASSSGYIQYF
TRBV12-5	14	NA	NA	TRBJ2-7	TGTGCTAGTGGTTTCAGGGTAGAGTCCTACGAGCAGTACTTC	CASGFRVESYEQYF
TRBV7-8	14	NA	NA	TRBJ2-5	TGTGCCAGCAGCCAGGGACGGACCCAAGAGACCCAGTACTTC	CASSQGRTQETQYF
TRBV7-2	16	NA	NA	TRBJ1-6	TGTGCCAGCAGTTACCCCGCAGGGTCCTATAATTCACCCCTCCACTTT	CASSYPAGSYNSPLHF
TRBV7-2	15	once	NA	TRBJ1-2	TGTGCCAGCAGCTTAGTATCAGGGGCGGACTCCGGCTACACCTTC	CASSLVSGADSGYTF
TRBV19	15	once	TRBD1	TRBJ1-4	TGTGCCAGTAGTATCAGTCGGGACAGGGTTGAAAAACTGTTTTTT	CASSISRDRVEKLFF
TRBV5-1	17	NA	NA	TRBJ1-4	TGCGCCAGCAGCTTGGGGGGTTTAACCGTGGATAATGAAAAACTGTTTTTT	CASSLGGLTVDNEKLFF
TRBV3-1/TRBV3-2	14	NA	NA	TRBJ2-7	TGTGCCAGCAGCCCTTGGGGGGAAGGGGACGAGCAGTACTTC	CASSPWGEGDEQYF
TRBV4-1	12	NA	NA	TRBJ2-7	TGCGCCAGCAGCCAAGATTCGTACGAGCAGTACTTC	CASSQDSYEQYF
TRBV28	13	NA	NA	TRBJ1-3	TGTGCCAGCGGGGTCCCCTCTGGAAACACCATATATTTT	CASGVPSGNTIYF
TRBV25-1	10	NA	NA	TRBJ2-1	TGTGCCAGCAGTGGTAATGAGCAGTTCTTC	CASSGNEQFF
TRBV5-5	17	NA	TRBD2	TRBJ2-4	TGTGCCAGCAGCTTGGGGTCTCTAGCGGGGGTCGGAAACATTCAGTACTTC	CASSLGSLAGVGNIQYF
TRBV5-1	14	NA	NA	TRBJ2-7	TGCGCCAGCAGCTTGGGTCGGAGCTCCTACGAGCAGTACTTC	CASSLGRSSYEQYF
TRBV4-1	16	NA	NA	TRBJ2-5	TGCGCCAGCAGCCAAGAAGAGGACGGCTACCAAGAGACCCAGTACTTC	CASSQEEDGYQETQYF
TRBV15	16	NA	TRBD1	TRBJ2-6	TGTGCCACCAGCAGGGACAGGGTGTCAGGGGCCAACGTCCTGACTTTC	CATSRDRVSGANVLTF
TRBV29-1	10	NA	NA	TRBJ2-5	TGCAGCGTTGAGGAGGAGACCCAGTACTTC	CSVEEETQYF
TRBV19	12	NA	NA	TRBJ1-2	TGTGCCAGTAGTATCAGGGATTATGGCTACACCTTC	CASSIRDYGYTF
TRBV19	14	few	TRBD1	TRBJ1-2	TGTGCCAGTAGTCCTGGACAGGGGGACTATGGCTACACCTTC	CASSPGQGDYGYTF
TRBV28	14	NA	TRBD2	TRBJ2-1	TGTGCCAGCAGAATAGCGGGCTTCTACAATGAGCAGTTCTTC	CASRIAGFYNEQFF
TRBV2	14	NA	TRBD2	TRBJ2-3	TGTGCCAGCAGCGGGGAGGGACTAGCGACGGCGCAGTATTTT	CASSGEGLATAQYF
TRBV5-1	16	NA	NA	TRBJ2-5	TGCGCCAGCAGCTTGGCGGCGGGGGCGTTCACAGAGACCCAGTACTTC	CASSLAAGAFTETQYF
TRBV9	14	once	TRBD1	TRBJ2-5	TGTGCCAGCAGCGCAGGGGACAGGGTCGAGACCCAGTACTTC	CASSAGDRVETQYF
TRBV19	16	NA	TRBD1	TRBJ1-2	TGTGCCAGTAGTCTCCGGACAGGGGAGGGGTTCTATGGCTACACCTTC	CASSLRTGEGFYGYTF
TRBV18	14	once	NA	TRBJ1-6	TGTGCCAGCTCACAAGGGGTGGAGAATTCACCCCTCCACTTT	CASSQGVENSPLHF
TRBV5-1	14	NA	NA	TRBJ2-7	TGCGCCAGCAGCCACCCTTCCGGTACCCACGAGCAGTACTTC	CASSHPSGTHEQYF
TRBV28	15	NA	NA	TRBJ1-4	TGTGCCAGCAGTTTATCGGGGCAGGGGCAGGAAAAACTGTTTTTT	CASSLSGQGQEKLFF
TRBV20-1	14	NA	NA	TRBJ1-3	TGCAGTGCTAGTGACATTCACTCTGGAAACACCATATATTTT	CSASDIHSGNTIYF
TRBV19	13	NA	NA	TRBJ2-3	TGTGCCAGTAGTATCGCCGGTGCAGATACGCAGTATTTT	CASSIAGADTQYF
TRBV29-1	13	NA	TRBD1	TRBJ2-5	TGCAGCGTGGAAAGACAGGGTGGGGAGACCCAGTACTTC	CSVERQGGETQYF
TRBV3-1/TRBV3-2	12	once	NA	TRBJ1-5	TGTGCCAGCAGCCCCGAGGGTGAGCCCCAGCATTTT	CASSPEGEPQHF
TRBV15	15	once	TRBD1	TRBJ1-2	TGTGCCACCAGCAGGGGGGACAGACTCAGCTATGGCTACACCTTC	CATSRGDRLSYGYTF
TRBV12-5	16	NA	NA	TRBJ1-2	TGTGCTAGTGGTTTAGGGTTGGGGGATCAAAACTATGGCTACACCTTC	CASGLGLGDQNYGYTF
TRBV2	13	many	NA	TRBJ1-2	TGTGCCAGCAGGGGAGGACGGAACTATGGCTACACCTTC	CASRGGRNYGYTF
TRBV30	12	NA	NA	TRBJ1-4	TGTGCCGGTGGGGCGGGAGGGGAAAAACTGTTTTTT	CAGGAGGEKLFF
TRBV29-1	16	NA	NA	TRBJ2-3	TGCAGCGTTGCCCAAAGCGGGCTGGACCAGACAGATACGCAGTATTTT	CSVAQSGLDQTDTQYF
TRBV7-2	16	NA	TRBD1	TRBJ2-1	TGTGCCAGCAGCAGCCGTCGGGACAGCTTCTACAATGAGCAGTTCTTC	CASSSRRDSFYNEQFF
TRBV28	13	NA	NA	TRBJ2-2	TGTGCCAGCATACAGGGAGCCGGCGGGGAGCTGTTTTTT	CASIQGAGGELFF
TRBV29-1	11	few	NA	TRBJ2-2	TGCAGCGGGACAGACACCGGGGAGCTGTTTTTT	CSGTDTGELFF
TRBV7-3	14	NA	NA	TRBJ2-7	TGTGCCAGCAGCTTAACGCATGCCTCCTACGAGCAGTACTTC	CASSLTHASYEQYF
TRBV7-9	14	NA	NA	TRBJ1-3	TGTGCCAGCAGCTTAGCCGGCTCTGGAAACACCATATATTTT	CASSLAGSGNTIYF
TRBV18	14	NA	TRBD1	TRBJ1-5	TGTGCCAGCTCACTACCAGGGGGCTATCAGCCCCAGCATTTT	CASSLPGGYQPQHF
TRBV7-9	12	NA	NA	TRBJ2-3	TGTGCCAGCAGCTCACGAGGGGATACGCAGTATTTT	CASSSRGDTQYF
TRBV6-5	15	NA	NA	TRBJ2-7	TGTGCCAGCAGTTACTCGGGACGGAGTATGTACGAGCAGTACTTC	CASSYSGRSMYEQYF
TRBV6-1	17	NA	TRBD1	TRBJ2-3	TGTGCCAGCAGTGAAACCGGGACAGGATACAGCACAGATACGCAGTATTTT	CASSETGTGYSTDTQYF
TRBV27	15	once	TRBD1	TRBJ2-7	TGTGCCAGCAGTTCGTGGGACAGGGGCCCCCACGAGCAGTACTTC	CASSSWDRGPHEQYF
TRBV11-2	14	few	NA	TRBJ1-6	TGTGCCAGCAGCCCGATTCAGGCGAATTCACCCCTCCACTTT	CASSPIQANSPLHF
TRBV7-6	15	NA	NA	TRBJ2-1	TGTGCCAGCAGCTTAAATAGCGGACTGTGGAATGAGCAGTTCTTC	CASSLNSGLWNEQFF
TRBV3-1/TRBV3-2	12	NA	NA	TRBJ1-5	TGTGCCAGCAGCTCGGGGGGTCAGCCCCAGCATTTT	CASSSGGQPQHF
TRBV29-1	15	NA	NA	TRBJ1-1	TGCAGCGTTGCTATGGGGGGCTTAGGTTGGACTGAAGCTTTCTTT	CSVAMGGLGWTEAFF